The rows below give T cell receptor beta chains drawn from one sample of a study of T-cell reconstitution after alpha-beta-depleted transplantation in children. MiXCR was run by TCRdb on the PCR reads, yielding one entry per CDR3 protein. Among about 200,000 distinct CDR3 sequences listed, about 6% were seen once. Sequenced material: PBMCs, taken before TCRalphabeta/CD19-depleted stem cell transplant. The receptors stem from a girl under three years old with combined immunodeficiency, due to receive a stem cell transplant. The CDR3 runs from the conserved cysteine through the conserved F or W. A D gene is named only where the DNA matches it firmly. The listing skips clone size in some rows; elsewhere it reads once, few, many or a size class.

many	TRBD1	TRBV6-5	TRBJ2-7	TGTGCCAGCAGTTGGGGACAGGGGAAATCCGACGAGCAGTACTTC	CASSWGQGKSDEQYF
many	.	TRBV6-2/TRBV6-3	TRBJ2-2	TGTGCCAGCAGTTTCAAACGGGGGATCACCGGGGAGCTGTTTTTT	CASSFKRGITGELFF
.	.	TRBV29-1	TRBJ1-2	TGCAGCGTTGATCCCTTCATCGCCCAACTGACGGGCCCGGGCTACACCTTC	CSVDPFIAQLTGPGYTF
many	TRBD1	TRBV15	TRBJ2-3	TGTGCCACCAGCAGCCGGACAGGGGCTGGCGATACGCAGTATTTT	CATSSRTGAGDTQYF
few	TRBD1	TRBV19	TRBJ2-3	TGTGCCAGTAGCAGGACAGGGCCCTCCGCAGATACGCAGTATTTT	CASSRTGPSADTQYF
few	TRBD2	TRBV6-5	TRBJ2-5	TGTGCCAGCAGTTACTCAGCAGGACTAGCGGGGAGAGTCCAAGAGACCCAGTACTTC	CASSYSAGLAGRVQETQYF
many	TRBD2	TRBV20-1	TRBJ2-5	TGCAGTGCTATAGCGGGGGCCTACCAAGAGACCCAGTACTTC	CSAIAGAYQETQYF
few	.	TRBV4-1	TRBJ1-1	TGCGCCAGCAGCCAAGATTGGACACAAATGAACACTGAAGCTTTCTTT	CASSQDWTQMNTEAFF
many	.	TRBV7-9	TRBJ2-7	TGTGCCAGCAGCTTAAAGGAGGTAGGCGAGCAGTACTTC	CASSLKEVGEQYF
many	.	TRBV7-3	TRBJ2-7	TGTGCCAGCAGCTTATCTCAGGGGAACGAGCAGTACTTC	CASSLSQGNEQYF
few	.	TRBV10-3	TRBJ2-1	TGTGCCATCAGTGAGTCGGTGAGCTCCTACAATGAGCAGTTCTTC	CAISESVSSYNEQFF
many	TRBD1	TRBV4-1	TRBJ2-5	TGCGCCAGCAGCCGGACAGGGTTTAGGGCTCTCGAAGAGACCCAGTACTTC	CASSRTGFRALEETQYF
.	.	TRBV7-8	TRBJ2-3	TGTGCCAGCAGCTTAGCGGGGGGGGCGGGAGATACGCAGTATTTT	CASSLAGGAGDTQYF
many	.	TRBV29-1	TRBJ1-5	TGCAGCGTTGGTGAAAGGACGGATAGCAATCAGCCCCAGCATTTT	CSVGERTDSNQPQHF
many	.	TRBV29-1	TRBJ1-2	TGCAGCGTTGAGGAGGGAGGCCCCAACTTTGGTATAGCTAACTATGGCTACACCTTC	CSVEEGGPNFGIANYGYTF
many	.	TRBV6-2/TRBV6-3	TRBJ1-1	TGTGCCAGCAGTTATTCGCACAGGATAGACACTGAAGCTTTCTTT	CASSYSHRIDTEAFF
.	.	TRBV12-3/TRBV12-4	TRBJ2-7	TGTGCCAGCAGTTTAAGGTGGTACGAGCAGTACTTC	CASSLRWYEQYF
many	TRBD1	TRBV9	TRBJ2-1	TGTGCCAGCAGCGTAGACAATCACAGGGGGCTCTACAATGAGCAGTTCTTC	CASSVDNHRGLYNEQFF
many	.	TRBV6-2/TRBV6-3	TRBJ2-7	TGTGCCAGCAGTTATCAACGAGGGCTCGAACTGTACTACGAGCAGTACTTC	CASSYQRGLELYYEQYF
few	.	TRBV12-3/TRBV12-4	TRBJ2-3	TGTGCCAGCAGTTTTGTCGGAGGAATCACAGATACGCAGTATTTT	CASSFVGGITDTQYF